The 18 T cell receptor beta chains presented below share a single source sample, sequenced in a study of cytomegalovirus exposure and HLA in healthy donors. Use of 60 Vbeta and 13 Jbeta primers characterized the PCR. The method was immunoSEQ multiplex PCR; TCRdb's version includes in-frame clones alone and lacks a portion of them. The sample has 35,000 to 55,000 clones, over 55% seen once. Sequencing input: PBMCs. These receptors originate from a human donor in good health.

V is TRBV9 and J is TRBJ1-5; a possible D gene is TRBD1 (5 bases). Germline loops: CDR1 SGDLS, CDR2 YYNGEE. The CDR3 has 13 amino acids. Trimming pared 3 bases from V and 4 bases from J, leaving 8 bases between. The CDR3 nucleotides are TGTGCCAGCAGCGAGAGACAGAATCAGCCCCAGCATTTT. This gives the protein CASSERQNQPQHF.

This clone was detected only once. This chain uses TRBV7-6 with TRBJ1-2; D gene ambiguous. There are 13 residues in the CDR3. CDR1 is SGHVS and CDR2 is FNYEAQ in the germline V gene. With 3 bases removed from V and 2 bases from J, the gap between germline ends came to 7 bases. The CDR3 protein is CASSLGGNYGYTF. The CDR3 DNA reads as TGTGCCAGCAGCTTGGGAGGCAACTATGGCTACACCTTC.

V is TRBV25-1 and J is TRBJ1-2, with unresolved D. Trimming stripped 5 bases from V and 3 bases from J, with 10 bases between. The CDR3 has 13 amino acids. From germline, CDR1 is MGHDK and CDR2 SYGVNS. The CDR3 DNA follows: TGTGCCAGCAGTTTTCGGGGTGACTATGGCTACACCTTC. This codes for CASSFRGDYGYTF.

The chain joins TRBV6-5 to TRBJ1-2; no reliable D call. Trimming shortened V by 2 bases and J by 5 bases, and 12 bases separated the two germline ends. CDR3 length: 14 residues. The germline gives CDR1 MNHEY, CDR2 SVGAGI. Here the CDR3 reads CASSYNRDGYGYTF. The CDR3 DNA is TGTGCCAGCAGTTACAACAGAGACGGTTATGGCTACACCTTC.

CDR3: CASSLEGAGGDTQYF. As DNA, the CDR3 is TGTGCCAGCAGCTTAGAGGGGGCGGGGGGAGATACGCAGTATTTT. The chain joins TRBV7-2 to TRBJ2-3, with a possible D match to TRBD2 (8 bases). CDR1 SGHTA and CDR2 FQGNSA come from the germline V gene. Between the trimmed V and J ends, which lost 1 base and 5 bases, there was a span of 13 bases. This CDR3 comprises 15 residues.

V usage is TRBV6-5 and J usage is TRBJ1-2; D unclear. The CDR3 has 16 amino acids. V shed 2 bases and J shed 5 bases, with 18 bases lying between them. The V gene's germline CDR1 is MNHEY and CDR2 SVGAGI. CDR3 residues: CASSYGEVSLGYGYTF. DNA for the CDR3: TGTGCCAGCAGTTACGGCGAGGTGAGCCTTGGGTATGGCTACACCTTC.

The chain is built from TRBV29-1 and TRBJ1-2; 10 bases fit TRBD1. The trim removed 6 bases at V and 7 bases at J, leaving 5 bases unmatched. This CDR3 spans 12 amino acids. CDR1 and CDR2 from the germline V gene are SQVTM and ANQGSEA. This chain's CDR3 is CSVPGTGAGYTF. The CDR3 nucleotides are TGCAGCGTCCCCGGGACAGGGGCTGGCTACACCTTC.

The chain joins TRBV18 to TRBJ1-2, with a weak D call TRBD1 (6 bases). Germline V lookup: CDR1 KGHSH, CDR2 LQKENI. Trimming stripped 3 bases from V and 4 bases from J, with 18 bases between. The CDR3 runs to 16 residues. The CDR3 DNA reads TGTGCCAGCTCACCGGATGTCATACAGGGCCCCTATGGCTACACCTTC. Residues: CASSPDVIQGPYGYTF. The full variable domain, completed using reference TRBV18 and TRBJ1-2, is NAGVMQNPRHLVRRRGQEARLRCSPMKGHSHVYWYRQLPEEGLKFMVYLQKENIIDESGMPKERFSAEFPKEGPSILRIQQVVRGDSAAYFCASSPDVIQGPYGYTFGSGTRLTVV.

This clone has more than one count but fewer than ten. The chain has TRBV9 and TRBJ2-1; 13 bases fit TRBD2. Germline V gene data show CDR1 as SGDLS and CDR2 as YYNGEE. CDR3 length: 17 residues. V lost 5 bases, J lost 0 bases, and 5 bases stayed unmatched. As DNA, the CDR3 is TGTGCCAGCAGTCGACTAGCGGGGGGCGACTCCTACAATGAGCAGTTCTTC. The encoded protein is CASSRLAGGDSYNEQFF.

The chain has TRBV5-4 and TRBJ1-4; D is perhaps TRBD1 (6 bases). V gave up 4 bases and J gave up 7 bases, with 17 bases separating them. The CDR3 covers 15 residues. Germline V gives CDR1 SGHNT, CDR2 YYREEE (reference sequence). The CDR3 loop is CASSPGGRGSEKLFF. The CDR3 bases are TGTGCCAGCAGCCCCGGTGGTAGGGGGAGTGAAAAACTGTTTTTT. Together with reference TRBV5-4 and TRBJ1-4, the CDR3 gives the full variable domain: ETGVTQSPTHLIKTRGQQVTLRCSSQSGHNTVSWYQQALGQGPQFIFQYYREEENGRGNFPPRFSGLQFPNYSSELNVNALELDDSALYLCASSPGGRGSEKLFFGSGTQLSVL.

The chain links TRBV7-9 to TRBJ1-5, with D possibly matching TRBD1 (5 bases). CDR3 length: 14 residues. Deletions cut 2 bases from V and 3 bases from J, with 8 bases between. Per the germline V gene, CDR1 is SEHNR and CDR2 is FQNEAQ (reference sequence). The CDR3 loop reads CASSLQGNNQPQHF. For the CDR3, the DNA is TGTGCCAGCAGCTTACAGGGAAACAATCAGCCCCAGCATTTT.

This clone was seen more than once but under ten times. The gene calls are TRBV7-3 and TRBJ2-1; the match to TRBD2 covers 13 bases. The V segment lost 5 bases and the J segment 6 bases; nucleotides outside the gene matches: 1. The CDR3 length is 14 residues. Germline V gives CDR1 SGHTA, CDR2 FQGTGA. The CDR3, as DNA: TGTGCCAGCAGCACTAGCGGGGGGGCCAATGAGCAGTTCTTC. It encodes CASSTSGGANEQFF.

This chain joins TRBV2 and TRBJ1-1; 7 nucleotides align to TRBD1. Looked up from germline, CDR1 is SNHLY and CDR2 is FYNNEI. With 3 bases clipped from V and 1 base from J, the junction kept 5 bases outside the gene matches. The CDR3 runs 15 residues. CDR3 sequence: CASSEQGVGNTEAFF. The CDR3 nucleotides read TGTGCCAGCAGTGAGCAGGGGGTGGGGAACACTGAAGCTTTCTTT.

The gene calls are TRBV9 and TRBJ2-1; TRBD2 is a possible D gene (5 bases). V was shortened by 4 bases and J by 0 bases, with 14 bases between the two germline ends. There are 16 residues in the CDR3. Germline values: CDR1 SGDLS, CDR2 YYNGEE. The CDR3 bases are TGTGCCAGCAGCACCCGGGGTAGCCGCTCCTACAATGAGCAGTTCTTC. The encoded protein is CASSTRGSRSYNEQFF.

V gene TRBV21-1 combines with J gene TRBJ2-1; the table calls TRBD2, which could not be checked here. TRBV21-1 is a pseudogene segment. This CDR3 is built from 22 residues. DNA for the CDR3: TGTGCCAGCAGCAAAGCAGCCGTAGGAGCGGGGGGGGAAATTAAGGGGCTCAATGAGCAGTTCTTC. This translates into CASSKAAVGAGGEIKGLNEQFF.

This chain joins TRBV20-1 and TRBJ2-1; no clear D gene. With 7 bases removed from V and 7 bases from J, the gap between germline ends came to 11 bases. Germline V gives CDR1 DFQATT, CDR2 SNEGSKA (reference sequence). This CDR3 is 11 amino acids long. The CDR3 sequence: CSVAAFNEQFF. CDR3 nucleotides: TGCAGTGTTGCGGCCTTTAATGAGCAGTTCTTC.

This clone occurred a few times. V usage is TRBV18 and J usage is TRBJ1-5, with TRBD1 matching 9 bases. Germline-derived CDR1 and CDR2 are KGHSH and LQKENI. After removal of 5 bases from V and 6 bases from J, the junction contained 5 bases not matched to a gene. The CDR3 runs to 14 residues. CDR3 sequence reads: CASSGDRASQPQHF. CDR3 bases: TGTGCCAGCTCAGGGGACAGGGCGAGTCAGCCCCAGCATTTT.

The J gene is TRBJ1-1, the V gene TRBV21-1; TRBD1 is the table's D call and was not checked against the DNA. TRBV21-1 is tagged as a pseudogene. The CDR3 covers 16 residues. This chain's CDR3 is CASSKWDRALNTEAFF. The CDR3 region has the DNA TGTGCCAGCAGCAAATGGGACAGGGCGTTGAACACTGAAGCTTTCTTT.